There are a few counts of the clone carrying this T cell receptor (beta chain). Its antigen remains unidentified. This specimen comes from a study of cytomegalovirus exposure and HLA in healthy donors. Study summary: Genetic ancestry analysis placed about 84% of the 398 donors that were genotyped in the Caucasian-associated cluster. Study-level findings and limits: The classifier reportedly diagnosed cytomegalovirus status with high specificity and sensitivity.

The CDR3 is made up of 16 amino acids. Germline assignment: CDR1 LNHDA and CDR2 SQIVND (reference sequence). V was trimmed by 0 bases and J by 3 bases, leaving 9 bases between them. In the PCR, 60 Vbeta and 13 Jbeta primers were used. The protocol was immunoSEQ multiplex PCR, while the TCRdb copy is restricted to in-frame clones and leaves out a portion. Of some 70,000 clones in the sample, 60% to 85% were seen once. V gene TRBV19 combines with J gene TRBJ1-6; TRBD1 is a possible D gene (5 bases). Sequencing was carried out using PBMCs. This sequence originates from a young man in good health and CMV-seronegative. The CDR3 nucleotides are TGTGCCAGTAGTATAGAGGGGCTCGGCTATAATTCACCCCTCCACTTT. Residues: CASSIEGLGYNSPLHF.